One T cell receptor beta chain is described in this entry. The data originate from a study of blood T cell repertoires in COVID-19. On the study more broadly: Both acute and convalescent COVID-19 samples were obtained from the United States, Italy and Spain. T cells, B-cell-depleted T cells, or PBMCs supplied cDNA or gDNA.

V was clipped by 2 bases and J by 4 bases; unmatched bases: 7. There are 15 residues in the CDR3. Germline V gene lookup returns CDR1 SGHVS and CDR2 FNYEAQ. Authors' analysis steps: How many nucleated cells were present was estimated from reference gene primer amplification. Profiling relied on immunoSEQ multiplex PCR, and the TCRdb table lists in-frame clones only, not all of them. V, J and clone size reflect that table, while D and trimming were determined from the DNA. The sample gives 55,000 to 75,000 clones, about 93% of which show up once; 7.5% to 9.5% is in the top ten. This rearrangement joins TRBV7-6 to TRBJ1-2; 7 nucleotides match TRBD1. The TCR originated in a human donor in a cohort sampled during active COVID-19. Sequenced sample: peripheral blood. DNA for the CDR3: TGTGCCAGCAGCTTAAGTATCGGGACAGCCTATGGCTACACCTTC. As protein: CASSLSIGTAYGYTF.